One sample yielded the 10 T cell receptor beta chains listed below, sequenced in a study of blood T cell repertoires in COVID-19. Only in-frame clones appear in the TCRdb table, and some are missing; sequencing was by immunoSEQ multiplex PCR. Of 91,000 or so clones listed, just over 90% are singletons. The sequencing input was peripheral blood. The receptors shown here come from a woman between 45 and 60 years old in a cohort sampled during active COVID-19.

V usage is TRBV6-5 and J usage is TRBJ2-7; D is possibly TRBD2 (5 bases). The germline gives CDR1 MNHEY, CDR2 SVGAGI. Trimming took 6 bases from V and 6 from J, leaving 12 bases between them. The CDR3 has 12 amino acids. As DNA, the CDR3 is TGTGCCAGCAGCCCGTCAGGAGGCGAGCAGTACTTC. Translating it yields CASSPSGGEQYF.

The chain links TRBV19 to TRBJ2-7; D ambiguous. The length of the CDR3 is 14 residues. Deletions cut 0 bases from V and 4 bases from J, with 10 bases between. Germline V gene sequence: CDR1 LNHDA, CDR2 SQIVND (reference sequence). As DNA, the CDR3 is TGTGCCAGTAGTATAGAGCTAGTCGGGTACGAGCAGTACTTC. Its protein is CASSIELVGYEQYF.

The chain joins TRBV7-2 to TRBJ1-5; TRBD1 agrees at 7 bases. This CDR3 spans 15 amino acids. V gave up 1 base and J gave up 4 bases; unmatched junction bases: 4. The germline V gene has CDR1 SGHTA and CDR2 FQGNSA. The CDR3 DNA is TGTGCCAGCAGCTTAGACAGGGGCCCTAATCAGCCCCAGCATTTT. This encodes CASSLDRGPNQPQHF.

The genes are TRBV29-1 and TRBJ2-7; TRBD1 matches at 8 bases. This CDR3 has 12 amino acids. CDR1 and CDR2 from the germline V gene are SQVTM and ANQGSEA. After removal of 7 bases from V and 4 bases from J, the junction contained 6 bases not matched to a gene. DNA for the CDR3: TGCAGCGGTAGAACAGGGGGGTACGAGCAGTACTTC. It encodes CSGRTGGYEQYF.

Only one count was recorded for this clone. Sequence at one end of the junction differs from germline and may be a read error. The gene calls are TRBV5-1 and TRBJ2-5; a possible D gene is TRBD2 (7 bases). Germline V CDR1 and CDR2: SGHRS, YFSETQ. The CDR3 contains 16 residues. CDR3 bases: TGCGCCAGCAGCCTAGTCCCGGGGGGCAACCAAGAGGCCCAGTACTTC. Translated, it gives CASSLVPGGNQEAQYF.

The rearrangement uses TRBV2 and TRBJ2-2; a possible D gene is TRBD1 (5 bases). The CDR3 extends over 18 amino acids. The germline V and J ends were trimmed by 5 bases and 2 bases, with 21 bases remaining between them. Germline CDR1 is SNHLY and CDR2 is FYNNEI. The CDR3 DNA reads as TGTGCCAGCAGTCGCTCCGCCTATCAGACAGATAACACCGGGGAGCTGTTTTTT. As protein: CASSRSAYQTDNTGELFF.

This rearrangement joins TRBV15 to TRBJ2-7; D is undetermined. The CDR3 is 15 amino acids. Trimming took off 0 bases at V and 3 bases at J, with 12 bases between the two ends. Germline CDR1 and CDR2: LNHNV and YYDKDF (reference sequence). CDR3 nucleotide sequence: TGTGCCACCAGCAGAGATCGGCAGGTTGTCTACGAGCAGTACTTC. As protein: CATSRDRQVVYEQYF.

This clone showed up just once. The CDR3 here is CAWSVLGGNNHYGYTF. CDR3 in DNA: TGTGCCTGGAGTGTTTTAGGGGGCAACAATCACTATGGCTACACCTTC. This chain uses TRBV30 with TRBJ1-2, with 7 bases that match TRBD1. The length of the CDR3 is 16 residues. The germline gives CDR1 GTSNPN, CDR2 SVGIG (reference sequence). Trimming cost V 0 bases and J 3 bases; bases outside gene matches: 10.

The chain carries TRBV3-1 (or the pseudogene TRBV3-2) and TRBJ2-7, with 9 positions matching TRBD1. CDR1 is LGHDT and CDR2 is YNNKEL in the germline V gene (reference sequence). V lost 1 base to trimming and J lost 2 bases; unmatched junction nucleotides: 3. The CDR3 totals 15 residues. DNA of the CDR3: TGTGCCAGCAGCCAAGGGGACAGGGAGGCCTACGAGCAGTACTTC. It is translated as CASSQGDREAYEQYF.

This clone was found once. The chain recombines TRBV6-2 or TRBV6-3 with TRBJ2-7, with TRBD1 identical over 9 bases. Germline V gene data show CDR1 as MNHEY and CDR2 as SVGEGT. The CDR3 loop spans 17 amino acids. V trimming: 0 bases; J trimming: 2 bases; junction bases outside the gene matches: 8. The CDR3 sequence: CASSYSPDRGFTYEQYF. CDR3 bases: TGTGCCAGCAGTTACTCCCCTGACAGGGGGTTCACCTACGAGCAGTACTTC.